This T cell receptor (beta chain) was profiled in a study of neurological immune-mediated disorders. The team produced cDNA through 5'RACE using 10-nucleotide random UMIs. TCRdb used MiXCR to reprocess the 5' RACE reads, holding one entry per CDR3 protein. The sample has 45,000 to 60,000 distinct CDR3 sequences, roughly 3.5% seen once; the top ten hold roughly 1.5%. PBMCs numbering 2 million and stored at -80 C yielded the unsorted libraries. Whole-study results and caveats: No clinical or MRI feature was associated with the multiple sclerosis repertoire cluster.

There are many counts of this clonotype. Its target is not known. Sequencing was done on a sample of PBMCs. This TCR was sampled from a man aged 25 to 40 with multiple sclerosis.

The CDR3 nucleotides are TGCAGTGCTAGGGTAGGCCCCTATGGCTACACCTTC. Translation gives CSARVGPYGYTF. This chain uses TRBV20-1 with TRBJ1-2; unclear D gene. Trimming removed 3 bases at V and 4 bases at J, with 9 bases between. CDR1 and CDR2 (germline): DFQATT, SNEGSKA (reference sequence). The CDR3 loop spans 12 amino acids.